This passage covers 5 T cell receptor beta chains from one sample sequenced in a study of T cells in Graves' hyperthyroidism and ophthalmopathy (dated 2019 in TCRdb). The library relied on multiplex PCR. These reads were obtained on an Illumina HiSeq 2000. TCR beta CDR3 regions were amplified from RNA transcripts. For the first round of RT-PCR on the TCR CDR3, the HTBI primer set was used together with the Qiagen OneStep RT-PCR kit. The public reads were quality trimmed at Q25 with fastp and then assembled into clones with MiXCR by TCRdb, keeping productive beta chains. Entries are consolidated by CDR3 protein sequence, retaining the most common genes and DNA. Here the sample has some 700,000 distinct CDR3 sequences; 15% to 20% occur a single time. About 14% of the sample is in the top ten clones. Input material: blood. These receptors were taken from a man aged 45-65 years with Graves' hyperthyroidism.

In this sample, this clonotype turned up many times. The CDR3 DNA is TGTGCCAGCAGGAGTCCCTACAGGGGGGGATCTAACTATGGCTACACCTTC. Amino acids: CASRSPYRGGSNYGYTF. V usage is TRBV28 and J usage is TRBJ1-2; 8 positions match TRBD1. Germline V lookup: CDR1 MDHEN, CDR2 SYDVKM. CDR3 length equals 17 residues. The V segment lost 6 bases and the J segment 0 bases; nucleotides outside the gene matches: 12.

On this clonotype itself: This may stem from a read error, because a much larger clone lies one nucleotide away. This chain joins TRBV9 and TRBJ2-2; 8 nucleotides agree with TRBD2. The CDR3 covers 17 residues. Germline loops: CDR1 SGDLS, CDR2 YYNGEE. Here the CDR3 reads CTSSVGLAGMNTGELFF. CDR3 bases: TGTACCAGCAGCGTAGGTTTAGCGGGAATGAACACCGGGGAGCTGTTTTTT.

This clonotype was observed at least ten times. CDR3: CASSPDPRRRNEQFF. The CDR3 nucleotides read TGTGCCAGCAGTCCGGATCCGAGGCGGCGGAATGAGCAGTTCTTC. The chain carries TRBV12-3 or TRBV12-4 and TRBJ2-1; D not certain. Trimming cost V 5 bases and J 7 bases, with 18 bases left between them. The CDR3 sequence is 15 residues long.

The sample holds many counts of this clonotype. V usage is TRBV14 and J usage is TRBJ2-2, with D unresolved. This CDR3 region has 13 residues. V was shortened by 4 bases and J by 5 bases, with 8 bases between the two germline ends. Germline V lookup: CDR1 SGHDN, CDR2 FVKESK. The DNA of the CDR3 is TGTGCCAGCAGCCCTCTGGGAACCGGGGAGCTGTTTTTT. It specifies CASSPLGTGELFF.

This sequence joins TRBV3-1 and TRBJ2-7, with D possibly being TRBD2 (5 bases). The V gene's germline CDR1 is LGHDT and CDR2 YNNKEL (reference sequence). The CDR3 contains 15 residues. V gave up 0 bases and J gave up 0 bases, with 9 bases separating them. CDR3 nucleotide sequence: TGTGCCAGCAGCCAAGATCCGGGGTTCTCCTACGAGCAGTACTTC. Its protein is CASSQDPGFSYEQYF.